The 20 T cell receptor beta chains given below trace back to one sample, sequenced in a study of identical twins. A single record per CDR3 protein comes from TCRdb applying MiXCR to the 5' RACE reads. The sample has 1.5 million to 2 million distinct CDR3 sequences, 32% seen once. Sequences were obtained from cord blood. These TCRs come from a newborn girl in good health.

The chain joins TRBV28 to TRBJ2-2; 7 bases map to TRBD2. Germline V gives CDR1 MDHEN, CDR2 SYDVKM. CDR3 length: 18 amino acids. The trim removed 2 bases at V and 3 bases at J, leaving 12 bases unmatched. The CDR3 here is CASSLGVLAERYTGELFF. CDR3 in DNA: TGTGCCAGCAGTTTAGGGGTCCTAGCGGAGCGGTACACCGGGGAGCTGTTTTTT.

The chain employs TRBV2 and TRBJ2-1, with D perhaps being TRBD1 or TRBD2 (5 bases each). Germline lookup yields CDR1 SNHLY and CDR2 FYNNEI. This CDR3 region has 14 residues. The ends were cut back, 2 bases at V and 6 bases at J, with 11 bases in the middle. Written as DNA, the CDR3 is TGTGCCAGCAGTGAATACCGAGGGGTCAATGAGCAGTTCTTC. Translating gives CASSEYRGVNEQFF.

This clonotype was observed a few times. The rearrangement uses TRBV4-1 and TRBJ2-1, with D possibly matching TRBD2 (6 bases). CDR1 and CDR2 (germline): MGHRA, YSYEKL. V was shortened by 4 bases and J by 6 bases, with 10 bases between the two germline ends. CDR3 size: 13 residues. The CDR3 region is CASSRSEGNEQFF. The CDR3 region has the DNA TGCGCCAGCAGCCGATCGGAGGGCAATGAGCAGTTCTTC.

The V call is TRBV11-2, the J call TRBJ2-7; TRBD1 might be the D (6 bases). This CDR3 is 15 amino acids long. Trimming left V 5 bases short and J 3 bases short, with 17 bases between. CDR1 and CDR2 (germline): SGHAT, FQNNGV. The CDR3 nucleotides are TGTGCCAGCAGCGGGAAGGACAGTCCTGTCTACGAGCAGTACTTC. Its translation is CASSGKDSPVYEQYF.

The rearrangement joins TRBV20-1 to TRBJ1-5; 7 bases map to TRBD1. In germline, CDR1 is DFQATT, CDR2 SNEGSKA (reference sequence). The CDR3 consists of 14 residues. With 3 bases clipped from V and 3 bases from J, the junction kept 5 bases outside the gene matches. The DNA of the CDR3 is TGCAGTGCTAGGTCCAGGGGGATCAATCAGCCCCAGCATTTT. Its protein is CSARSRGINQPQHF.

On this clonotype itself: Relative to the germline gene, one junction end is altered; a read error may explain this. The V and J genes are TRBV5-6 and TRBJ1-1; D not resolved. Germline CDR1 SGHDT, CDR2 YYEEEE. The CDR3 has 16 residues. In DNA, the CDR3 is TGTCCCAGCAGCTTGGCCACGGGCAGCCTGAACACTGAAGCTTTCTTT. Translated: CPSSLATGSLNTEAFF.

This clonotype was seen only a few times. CDR3 in DNA: TGCGCCAGCAGCTTGGCCGTACGGGAGTGGAGGGATACGCAGTATTTT. Its translation: CASSLAVREWRDTQYF. The J gene is TRBJ2-3, the V gene TRBV5-1; perhaps TRBD2 as D (6 bases). This CDR3 has 16 amino acids. Germline V gene sequence: CDR1 SGHRS, CDR2 YFSETQ. Trimming took 0 bases from V and 6 from J, leaving 17 bases between them. Full variable domain (outside the CDR3, taken from reference TRBV5-1 and TRBJ2-3): KAGVTQTPRYLIKTRGQQVTLSCSPISGHRSVSWYQQTPGQGLQFLFEYFSETQRNKGNFPGRFSGRQFSNSRSEMNVSTLELGDSALYLCASSLAVREWRDTQYFGPGTRLTVL.

The chain combines TRBV5-1 with TRBJ2-1; 11 bases agree with TRBD2. The V gene's germline CDR1 is SGHRS and CDR2 YFSETQ. The CDR3 spans 18 residues. With 4 bases clipped from V and 4 bases from J, the junction kept 13 bases outside the gene matches. CDR3 residues: CASSPWSWGTSGYNEQFF. The CDR3 DNA sequence: TGCGCCAGCAGCCCCTGGAGCTGGGGGACTAGCGGTTACAATGAGCAGTTCTTC.

This chain links TRBV9 with TRBJ2-1, with TRBD2 matching 8 bases. Per germline, CDR1 SGDLS and CDR2 YYNGEE. V was pared by 4 bases and J by 0 bases, with 6 bases of the junction left unmatched. The CDR3 loop spans 16 amino acids. CDR3 nucleotide sequence: TGTGCCAGCAGCTCCTCTAGCGGGCGCTCCTACAATGAGCAGTTCTTC. It encodes CASSSSSGRSYNEQFF. Using reference TRBV9 and TRBJ2-1 for the parts outside the CDR3, the full variable domain is DSGVTQTPKHLITATGQRVTLRCSPRSGDLSVYWYQQSLDQGLQFLIQYYNGEERAKGNILERFSAQQFPDLHSELNLSSLELGDSALYFCASSSSSGRSYNEQFFGPGTRLTVL.

This clonotype has only a few counts. The chain employs TRBV5-1 and TRBJ2-3, with TRBD2 identical over 7 bases. The CDR3 length is 16 residues. Unmatched junction bases numbered 8, after V lost 1 base and J lost 3 bases. Germline values: CDR1 SGHRS, CDR2 YFSETQ. This CDR3 is CASSLLGGSRTDTQYF. In nucleotides, the CDR3 is TGCGCCAGCAGCTTGTTGGGCGGGAGCAGGACAGATACGCAGTATTTT.

This clonotype turned up a few times. This chain connects TRBV18 to TRBJ2-5; D gene unclear. CDR1 and CDR2 from the germline V gene are KGHSH and LQKENI. This CDR3 has 12 amino acids. Trimming pared 6 bases from V and 4 bases from J, leaving 9 bases between. The CDR3 loop reads CASSPPVETQYF. In DNA form, the CDR3 reads TGTGCCAGCTCGCCCCCAGTAGAGACCCAGTACTTC.

The chain combines TRBV20-1 with TRBJ1-2; 7 bases agree with TRBD1. The CDR3 covers 13 residues. The junction had 6 bases not matched to a gene; V was cut back by 6 bases and J by 2 bases. Germline-derived CDR1 and CDR2 are DFQATT and SNEGSKA (reference sequence). The chain's CDR3 is CSALTGSNYGYTF. The CDR3 coding sequence is TGCAGTGCCCTGACAGGGTCCAACTATGGCTACACCTTC.

A few counts support this clonotype. The J gene is TRBJ2-7, the V gene TRBV4-2; weak D call: TRBD2 (7 bases). Trimming left V 1 base short and J 0 bases short, with 10 bases between. Germline V gives CDR1 LGHNA, CDR2 YNFKEQ. There are 15 residues in the CDR3. CDR3 sequence (DNA): TGTGCCAGCAGCCAAGTTGGGGGGGCCTCCTACGAGCAGTACTTC. It yields the protein CASSQVGGASYEQYF.

The genes are TRBV7-2 and TRBJ2-7, with 8 bases identical to TRBD2. The CDR3 is made up of 15 amino acids. Germline lookup yields CDR1 SGHTA and CDR2 FQGNSA. Trimming cost V 6 bases and J 2 bases; bases outside gene matches: 9. The CDR3 here is CASSFRTSGPYEQYF. The CDR3 DNA reads TGTGCCAGCAGTTTCCGTACTAGCGGCCCCTACGAGCAGTACTTC.

This clonotype was counted once. This chain uses TRBV20-1 with TRBJ2-5, with 10 positions matching TRBD1. Trimming cost V 1 base and J 11 bases; bases outside gene matches: 7. Per the germline V gene, CDR1 is DFQATT and CDR2 is SNEGSKA (reference sequence). CDR3 length equals 13 residues. CDR3 protein: CSARVGTGEGQYF. In nucleotides, the CDR3 is TGCAGTGCTAGAGTCGGGACAGGGGAGGGTCAGTACTTC.

This chain links TRBV7-2 with TRBJ2-5, with 9 bases aligning to TRBD2. Germline-derived CDR1 and CDR2 are SGHTA and FQGNSA. The J segment lost 5 bases and the V segment lost 2 bases, leaving 6 bases of the junction unmatched. There are 15 residues in the CDR3. Here the CDR3 reads CASSLSRLAGETQYF. DNA of the CDR3: TGTGCCAGCAGCTTAAGTCGGCTAGCGGGGGAGACCCAGTACTTC. The full variable domain, completed using reference TRBV7-2 and TRBJ2-5, is GAGVSQSPSNKVTEKGKDVELRCDPISGHTALYWYRQSLGQGLEFLIYFQGNSAPDKSGLPSDRFSAERTGGSVSTLTIQRTQQEDSAVYLCASSLSRLAGETQYFGPGTRLLVL.

This clonotype was detected many times. The V gene is TRBV9, the J gene TRBJ2-7; D is unresolved. The CDR3 spans 13 residues. The ends were cut back, 0 bases at V and 0 bases at J, with 4 bases in the middle. Germline loops: CDR1 SGDLS, CDR2 YYNGEE. CDR3 amino acids: CASSVAPSYEQYF. As DNA, the CDR3 is TGTGCCAGCAGCGTAGCTCCCTCCTACGAGCAGTACTTC.

This clonotype occurred many times. The rearrangement links TRBV20-1 to TRBJ2-1; 11 positions match TRBD2. Germline trimming cut 0 bases from V and 4 bases from J; bases unmatched to any gene: 2. Germline CDR1 is DFQATT and CDR2 is SNEGSKA (reference sequence). The CDR3 runs 15 residues. The CDR3 bases are TGCAGTGCTAGAGATTGGACTAGCGGGTACAATGAGCAGTTCTTC. Translating gives CSARDWTSGYNEQFF.

V usage is TRBV9 and J usage is TRBJ2-7; the match to TRBD2 covers 10 bases. The germline V gene has CDR1 SGDLS and CDR2 YYNGEE. This CDR3 is 15 amino acids long. V lost 0 bases, J lost 3 bases, and 3 bases stayed unmatched. CDR3 loop: CASSVGPSGSYEQYF. DNA of the CDR3: TGTGCCAGCAGCGTAGGCCCTAGCGGGAGCTACGAGCAGTACTTC.

V is TRBV6-2 or TRBV6-3 and J is TRBJ2-5; 9 bases fit TRBD2. The J segment lost 5 bases and the V segment lost 5 bases, leaving 27 bases of the junction unmatched. The CDR3 is made up of 21 amino acids. The germline V gene encodes CDR1 MNHEY and CDR2 SVGEGT. The CDR3 sequence is CASSKHGTEYVLAGPRETQYF. DNA of the CDR3: TGTGCCAGCAGTAAACATGGGACCGAGTATGTGCTAGCGGGGCCACGCGAGACCCAGTACTTC.